The 31 T cell receptor beta chains below come from one sample, sequenced in a study of T-cell memory formation after mild COVID-19. TCRdb re-called the 5' RACE reads with MiXCR, one entry per CDR3 protein. This table holds roughly 15,000 distinct CDR3 sequences, roughly 25% found once. Sequenced input: PBMCs or a T cell subset sorted from them (not recorded which). Receptors originate from a man between 18 and 35 years old who had mild COVID-19 (a few samples of this study predate the infection). Cell type and time point are not known.

This clonotype appeared many times. CDR3 coding DNA: TGTGCCAGCAGTTTTCGGGACAGGGACTTAGGCTACACCTTC. It is translated as CASSFRDRDLGYTF. The genes are TRBV27 and TRBJ1-2, with TRBD1 matching over 9 bases. This CDR3 region has 14 residues. J lost 8 bases, V lost 3 bases, and 7 bases had no gene match. In germline, CDR1 is MNHEY, CDR2 SMNVEV (reference sequence).

This clonotype was detected once. The chain has TRBV6-2 or TRBV6-3 and TRBJ2-7, with D possibly being TRBD1 or TRBD2 (5 bases each). V lost 6 bases, J lost 4 bases, and 16 bases lay in between. The V gene's germline CDR1 is MNHEY and CDR2 SVGEGT. This CDR3 region has 14 residues. The CDR3 reads CASRGTAELYEQYF. In nucleotides, the CDR3 is TGTGCCAGCAGAGGGACGGCGGAACTATACGAGCAGTACTTC.

This clonotype was picked up one time. The chain links TRBV4-1 to TRBJ1-2; D is undetermined. Germline V gene lookup returns CDR1 MGHRA and CDR2 YSYEKL. Trimming cost V 4 bases and J 6 bases, with 15 bases left between them. The CDR3 runs 14 residues. CDR3 sequence: CASSRDGPLDGYTF. The CDR3 bases are TGCGCCAGCAGCCGTGATGGACCTCTGGATGGCTACACCTTC.

This clonotype has at least ten counts. This chain uses TRBV12-3 or TRBV12-4 with TRBJ1-2, with unresolved D. V was clipped by 2 bases and J by 0 bases, with 4 bases between them. The CDR3 is 13 residues long. CDR3 sequence (DNA): TGTGCCAGCAGTTTATTAGCTAACTATGGCTACACCTTC. The encoded protein is CASSLLANYGYTF.

The table lists this clonotype with many counts. The chain has TRBV7-2 and TRBJ1-4; no clear D gene. V was shortened by 5 bases and J by 3 bases, with 13 bases between the two germline ends. The CDR3 spans 15 residues. CDR1 SGHTA and CDR2 FQGNSA come from the germline V gene. CDR3 DNA: TGTGCCAGCAGCCCACAGCGGACTTCTAATGAAAAACTGTTTTTT. This encodes CASSPQRTSNEKLFF.

CDR3: CSAPSSLAGDTQYF. The CDR3, as DNA: TGCAGTGCCCCCTCCTCTCTAGCGGGAGATACGCAGTATTTT. V is TRBV20-1 and J is TRBJ2-3, with 8 bases fitting TRBD2. This CDR3 contains 14 residues. Germline V gene lookup returns CDR1 DFQATT and CDR2 SNEGSKA (reference sequence). The junction had 10 bases not matched to a gene; V was cut back by 6 bases and J by 5 bases.

Many counts were recorded for this clonotype. The rearrangement uses TRBV27 and TRBJ2-7; TRBD2 matches at 13 bases. The CDR3 covers 15 residues. CDR1 and CDR2 from the germline V gene are MNHEY and SMNVEV (reference sequence). V dropped 5 bases and J dropped 3; count of bases not matched to a gene: 4. CDR3 sequence: CASSTGLAGVYEQYF. The CDR3 bases are TGTGCCAGCAGTACTGGACTAGCGGGAGTCTACGAGCAGTACTTC.

In DNA form, the CDR3 reads TGTGCCAGCAGCGGAGACACTGCAACTAATGAAAAACTGTTTTTT. The encoded protein is CASSGDTATNEKLFF. V and J are TRBV7-8 and TRBJ1-4, with D uncertain. The CDR3 covers 15 residues. Trimming stripped 5 bases from V and 0 bases from J, with 10 bases between. From germline, CDR1 is SGHVS and CDR2 FQNEAQ.

This clonotype has at least ten counts. The chain links TRBV20-1 to TRBJ2-4; D gene unclear. The germline V and J ends were trimmed by 0 bases and 3 bases, with 24 bases remaining between them. This CDR3 spans 19 amino acids. The V gene's germline CDR1 is DFQATT and CDR2 SNEGSKA (reference sequence). CDR3 sequence: CSARERKSIRVWGKNIQYF. The CDR3 DNA sequence: TGCAGTGCTAGAGAAAGGAAGAGCATAAGGGTGTGGGGCAAAAACATTCAGTACTTC.

This clonotype was observed many times. The J gene is TRBJ2-2, the V gene TRBV4-1, with D unclear. The germline V gene has CDR1 MGHRA and CDR2 YSYEKL. Trimming removed 0 bases at V and 0 bases at J, with 11 bases between. The CDR3 is 17 amino acids. CDR3 sequence (DNA): TGCGCCAGCAGCCAAGAAGGACGGGCCCCGAACACCGGGGAGCTGTTTTTT. Its translation is CASSQEGRAPNTGELFF.

The table lists this clonotype with many counts. This chain links TRBV5-8 with TRBJ1-1; D is possibly TRBD1 (5 bases). CDR1 and CDR2 (germline): SGHTS, YDEGEE. The V end lost 6 bases, the J end lost 3 bases, and 12 bases lay between the germline ends. This CDR3 comprises 13 residues. The CDR3 here is CASKAGFYTEAFF. The CDR3 region has the DNA TGTGCCAGCAAGGCAGGGTTTTACACTGAAGCTTTCTTT.

There are many counts of this clonotype. The genes are TRBV5-1 and TRBJ2-5, with 9 bases lining up with TRBD1. Germline CDR1 and CDR2: SGHRS and YFSETQ. The CDR3 is 14 amino acids. The junction had 5 bases not matched to a gene; V was cut back by 3 bases and J by 5 bases. The CDR3 DNA follows: TGCGCCAGCAGCTCGGGACAGGGCGGTGAGACCCAGTACTTC. This encodes CASSSGQGGETQYF.

The sample holds a few counts of this clonotype. V usage is TRBV27 and J usage is TRBJ2-3, with TRBD2 identical over 14 bases. The CDR3 runs 17 residues. The ends lost 5 bases at V and 5 bases at J; junction bases unmatched: 9. The germline V gene has CDR1 MNHEY and CDR2 SMNVEV (reference sequence). The CDR3 nucleotides read TGTGCCAGCAGTCCCTCCCCGGGACTAGCGGGGGAAGATACGCAGTATTTT. Translated: CASSPSPGLAGEDTQYF.

This clonotype was recorded many times. This chain joins TRBV4-1 and TRBJ1-3; D might be TRBD1 (5 bases). Per the germline V gene, CDR1 is MGHRA and CDR2 is YSYEKL. This CDR3 is built from 18 residues. The V and J ends lost 2 bases and 2 bases respectively, with 19 bases between them. CDR3 coding DNA: TGCGCCAGCAGCCAATTCATCCGGCGGGGGGTAGCTGGAAACACCATATATTTT. This translates into CASSQFIRRGVAGNTIYF.

This clonotype was detected ten times or more. The chain is built from TRBV7-9 and TRBJ2-2; 10 positions agree with TRBD1. CDR3 length: 16 residues. Germline CDR1 reads SEHNR; CDR2 reads FQNEAQ (reference sequence). J lost 2 bases, V lost 2 bases, and 2 bases had no gene match. CDR3 residues: CASSLRTGGNTGELFF. The DNA for the CDR3 is TGTGCCAGCAGCTTACGGACAGGGGGTAACACCGGGGAGCTGTTTTTT.

This clonotype occurred many times. The chain is built from TRBV7-8 and TRBJ2-1; TRBD1 aligns across 8 bases. J was trimmed by 8 bases and V by 5 bases; bases with no gene match: 5. The CDR3 is made up of 13 amino acids. Germline V gene lookup returns CDR1 SGHVS and CDR2 FQNEAQ. The CDR3 here is CASSHGQGYEQFF. In DNA form, the CDR3 reads TGTGCCAGCAGCCACGGACAGGGTTATGAGCAGTTCTTC. Full variable domain (missing parts from reference TRBV7-8 and TRBJ2-1): GAGVSQSPRYKVAKRGQDVALRCDPISGHVSLFWYQQALGQGPEFLTYFQNEAQLDKSGLPSDRFFAERPEGSVSTLKIQRTQQEDSAVYLCASSHGQGYEQFFGPGTRLTVL.

This clonotype was seen only once. The chain uses TRBV12-3 or TRBV12-4 and TRBJ2-7; 9 nucleotides match TRBD1. The tail of the sequence fits TRBJ2-5 better, so the J call may be wrong. This CDR3 region has 14 residues. In DNA, the CDR3 is TGTGCCAGCTGTCCGGGACAGGGACAAGAGACCCAGTACTTC. It yields the protein CASCPGQGQETQYF.

This clonotype was seen ten or more times. The chain couples TRBV12-3 or TRBV12-4 to TRBJ2-3; TRBD2 matches 8 bases. This CDR3 is 15 amino acids long. After removal of 3 bases from V and 2 bases from J, the junction contained 4 bases not matched to a gene. The CDR3 is CASSFGTRLTDTQYF. For the CDR3, the DNA is TGTGCCAGCAGTTTTGGGACTAGACTCACAGATACGCAGTATTTT.

This clonotype was counted many times. For the CDR3, the DNA is TGCGCCAGCAGCCTTGGGGACACCCCGACGGGGGAGCAGTACGTC. Protein sequence: CASSLGDTPTGEQYV. The rearrangement uses TRBV5-1 and TRBJ2-7; tentative D call: TRBD1 (6 bases). Trimming took 4 bases from V and 7 from J, leaving 21 bases between them. The V gene's germline CDR1 is SGHRS and CDR2 YFSETQ. The CDR3 totals 15 residues.

This sequence joins TRBV29-1 and TRBJ2-5; no clear D. Germline loops: CDR1 SQVTM, CDR2 ANQGSEA. The V end was cut by 4 bases, the J end by 5 bases, with 8 bases between. The CDR3 is 11 residues long. This chain's CDR3 is CSVGVTETQYF. Written as DNA, the CDR3 is TGCAGCGTTGGGGTCACGGAGACCCAGTACTTC.

The chain links TRBV5-4 to TRBJ2-1; the D gene could be TRBD1 or TRBD2 (6 bases each). V gave up 3 bases and J gave up 4 bases, with 20 bases separating them. Germline-derived CDR1 and CDR2 are SGHNT and YYREEE (reference sequence). There are 17 residues in the CDR3. As DNA, the CDR3 is TGTGCCAGCAGCTCTCCAGGTGGGGGGCAGGGGTACAATGAGCAGTTCTTC. The encoded protein is CASSSPGGGQGYNEQFF.

The chain recombines TRBV6-2 or TRBV6-3 with TRBJ1-5; TRBD1 agrees at 7 bases. There are 16 residues in the CDR3. V dropped 6 bases and J dropped 0; count of bases not matched to a gene: 8. Germline CDR1 is MNHEY and CDR2 is SVGEGT. The CDR3 loop is CASSRQGILSNQPQHF. The CDR3, as DNA: TGTGCCAGCAGCCGACAGGGCATCCTTAGCAATCAGCCCCAGCATTTT.

This clonotype was seen a few times. The V and J genes are TRBV2 and TRBJ1-5; D gene uncertain. This CDR3 spans 12 amino acids. Germline lookup yields CDR1 SNHLY and CDR2 FYNNEI. V lost 8 bases and J 7 bases, leaving 12 bases between the germline ends. The CDR3 nucleotides read TGTGCCAGCGGGCGAGGGCGCCAGCCCCAGCATTTT. Protein sequence: CASGRGRQPQHF.

This clonotype was counted ten times or more. The chain carries TRBV4-1 and TRBJ2-1; 15 bases are shared with TRBD2. The ends lost 3 bases at V and 0 bases at J; junction bases unmatched: 6. The CDR3 consists of 19 residues. CDR1 and CDR2 from the germline V gene are MGHRA and YSYEKL. DNA of the CDR3: TGCGCCAGCAGCCACGGACTAGCGGGGGGGACGAGCTCCTACAATGAGCAGTTCTTC. Encoded protein: CASSHGLAGGTSSYNEQFF.

J is TRBJ1-3 and V is TRBV4-1; unclear D gene. This CDR3 region has 12 residues. The V gene's germline CDR1 is MGHRA and CDR2 YSYEKL. V was trimmed by 6 bases and J by 4 bases, leaving 7 bases between them. This CDR3 is CASSSIGNTIYF. For the CDR3, the DNA is TGCGCCAGCAGTAGCATAGGAAACACCATATATTTT.

This clonotype appeared many times. The chain joins TRBV7-2 to TRBJ1-1, with a weak D call TRBD1 (5 bases). Germline values: CDR1 SGHTA, CDR2 FQGNSA. Trimming stripped 5 bases from V and 3 bases from J, with 16 bases between. The CDR3 contains 15 residues. The CDR3 DNA is TGTGCCAGCAGCGAAGACCTGGGGGACGACACTGAAGCTTTCTTT. Translating it yields CASSEDLGDDTEAFF.

The rearrangement joins TRBV4-1 to TRBJ1-6; D is ambiguous. CDR1 MGHRA and CDR2 YSYEKL come from the germline V gene. The germline V and J ends were trimmed by 0 bases and 12 bases, with 9 bases remaining between them. The CDR3 runs to 13 residues. CDR3 region: CASSQDMGGPLHF. CDR3 DNA: TGCGCCAGCAGCCAAGATATGGGAGGACCCCTCCACTTT.

The chain is built from TRBV20-1 and TRBJ1-1; a possible D gene is TRBD1 (5 bases). The V gene's germline CDR1 is DFQATT and CDR2 SNEGSKA (reference sequence). This CDR3 is 13 amino acids long. V gave up 0 bases and J gave up 8 bases, with 13 bases separating them. For the CDR3, the DNA is TGCAGTGCTAGAGATCCCAGGGTGGTGGAAGCTTTCTTT. This encodes CSARDPRVVEAFF.

This clonotype was found a few times. V and J are TRBV5-6 and TRBJ2-1; D possibly corresponds to TRBD1 (5 bases). Per the germline V gene, CDR1 is SGHDT and CDR2 is YYEEEE. Trimming stripped 0 bases from V and 6 bases from J, with 7 bases between. There are 13 residues in the CDR3. The CDR3 DNA reads TGTGCCAGCAGCTTGGCAGGGTCCAATGAGCAGTTCTTC. Translation gives CASSLAGSNEQFF.

The table lists this clonotype with many counts. This sequence joins TRBV7-9 and TRBJ2-1; no definite D call. This CDR3 is 17 amino acids long. Germline V gene sequence: CDR1 SEHNR, CDR2 FQNEAQ (reference sequence). V was shortened by 4 bases and J by 0 bases, with 16 bases between the two germline ends. The CDR3 DNA follows: TGTGCCAGCAGCTACGCCCCCGGGCTCAACTCCTACAATGAGCAGTTCTTC. Translated, it gives CASSYAPGLNSYNEQFF.

This chain links TRBV20-1 with TRBJ1-5; 12 bases agree with TRBD1. Germline trimming cut 3 bases from V and 9 bases from J; bases unmatched to any gene: 9. From germline, CDR1 is DFQATT and CDR2 SNEGSKA (reference sequence). The CDR3 length is 15 residues. CDR3 amino acids: CSASPGQGAERPQHF. The CDR3 DNA sequence: TGCAGTGCTAGTCCGGGACAGGGGGCGGAGAGGCCCCAGCATTTT.